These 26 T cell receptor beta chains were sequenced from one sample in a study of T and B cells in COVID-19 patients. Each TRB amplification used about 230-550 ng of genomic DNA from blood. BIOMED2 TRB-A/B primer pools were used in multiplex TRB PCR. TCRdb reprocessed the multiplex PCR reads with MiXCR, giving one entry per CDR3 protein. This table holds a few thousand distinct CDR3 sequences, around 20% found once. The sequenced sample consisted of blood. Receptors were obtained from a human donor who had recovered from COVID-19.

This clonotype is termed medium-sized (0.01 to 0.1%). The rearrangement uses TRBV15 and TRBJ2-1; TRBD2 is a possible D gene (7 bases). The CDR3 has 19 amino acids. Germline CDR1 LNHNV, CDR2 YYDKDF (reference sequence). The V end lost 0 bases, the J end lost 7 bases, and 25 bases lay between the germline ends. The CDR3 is CATSRDRGGEFSHINEQFF. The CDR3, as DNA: TGTGCCACCAGCAGAGATAGGGGGGGCGAATTTTCCCATATTAATGAGCAGTTCTTC.

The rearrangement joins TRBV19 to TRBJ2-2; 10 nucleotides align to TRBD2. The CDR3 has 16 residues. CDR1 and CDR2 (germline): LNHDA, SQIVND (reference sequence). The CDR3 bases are TGTGTTAGTAGCGAGTTGCCTAGCGGGAGTACCGGGGAGCTGTTTTTT. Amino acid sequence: CVSSELPSGSTGELFF.

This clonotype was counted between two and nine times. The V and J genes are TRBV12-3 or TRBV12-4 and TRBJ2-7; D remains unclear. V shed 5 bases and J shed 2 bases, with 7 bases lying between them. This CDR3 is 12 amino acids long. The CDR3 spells CASSPGPYEQYF. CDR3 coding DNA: TGTGCCAGCAGTCCCGGACCCTACGAGCAGTACTTC.

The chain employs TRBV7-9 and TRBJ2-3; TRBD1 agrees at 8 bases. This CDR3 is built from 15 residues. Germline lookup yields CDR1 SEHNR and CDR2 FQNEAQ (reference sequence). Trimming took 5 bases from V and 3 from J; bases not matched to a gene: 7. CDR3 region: CASSLGQGRTDTQYF. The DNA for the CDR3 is TGTGCCAGCAGCCTCGGACAGGGACGGACAGATACGCAGTATTTT.

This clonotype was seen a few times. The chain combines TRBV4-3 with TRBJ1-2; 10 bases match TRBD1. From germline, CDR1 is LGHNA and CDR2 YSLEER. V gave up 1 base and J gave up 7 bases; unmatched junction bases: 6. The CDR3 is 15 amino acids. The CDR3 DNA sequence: TGCGCCAGCAGCCAAGTCGGACAGGGGGTAGTTGGCTACACCTTC. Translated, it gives CASSQVGQGVVGYTF.

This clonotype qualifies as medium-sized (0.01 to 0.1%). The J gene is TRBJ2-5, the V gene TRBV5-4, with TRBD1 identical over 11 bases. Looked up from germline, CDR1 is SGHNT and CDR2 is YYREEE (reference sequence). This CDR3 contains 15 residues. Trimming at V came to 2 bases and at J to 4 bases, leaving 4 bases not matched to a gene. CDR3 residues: CASSLGDRGLETQYF. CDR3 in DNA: TGTGCCAGCAGCTTAGGGGACAGGGGGTTAGAGACCCAGTACTTC.

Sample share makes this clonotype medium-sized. The CDR3 sequence: CASSAQTAYEQYF. The DNA of the CDR3 is TGTGCCAGCAGTGCTCAGACAGCCTACGAGCAGTACTTC. This chain uses TRBV6-5 with TRBJ2-7; tentative D call: TRBD1 (5 bases). Germline V gene lookup returns CDR1 MNHEY and CDR2 SVGAGI. The V gene lost 5 bases and the J gene lost 2 bases, with 10 bases spanning the gap. There are 13 residues in the CDR3.

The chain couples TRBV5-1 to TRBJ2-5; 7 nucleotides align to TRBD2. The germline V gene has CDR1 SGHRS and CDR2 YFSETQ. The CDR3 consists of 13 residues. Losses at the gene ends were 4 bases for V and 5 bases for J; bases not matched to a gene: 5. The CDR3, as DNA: TGCGCCAGCAGCCCGGGACTATCGGAGACCCAGTACTTC. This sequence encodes CASSPGLSETQYF.

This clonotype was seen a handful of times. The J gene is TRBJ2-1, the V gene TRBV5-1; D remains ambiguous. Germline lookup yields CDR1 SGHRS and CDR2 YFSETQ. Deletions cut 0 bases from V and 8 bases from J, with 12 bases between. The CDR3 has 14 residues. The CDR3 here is CASSLDSGTHEQFF. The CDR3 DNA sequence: TGCGCCAGCAGCTTGGACAGTGGCACCCATGAGCAGTTCTTC.

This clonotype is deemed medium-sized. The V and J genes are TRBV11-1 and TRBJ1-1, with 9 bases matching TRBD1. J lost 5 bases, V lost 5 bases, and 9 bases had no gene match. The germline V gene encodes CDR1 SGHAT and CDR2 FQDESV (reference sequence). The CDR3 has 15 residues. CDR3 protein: CASSDAGTGKTEAFF. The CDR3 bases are TGTGCCAGCAGCGACGCCGGGACAGGGAAGACTGAAGCTTTCTTT.

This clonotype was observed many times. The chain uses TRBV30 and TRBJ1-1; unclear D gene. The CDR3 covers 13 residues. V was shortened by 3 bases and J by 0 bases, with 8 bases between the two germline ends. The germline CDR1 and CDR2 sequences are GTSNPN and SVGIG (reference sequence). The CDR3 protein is CAWRAGLNTEAFF. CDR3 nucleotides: TGTGCCTGGAGGGCAGGCTTGAACACTGAAGCTTTCTTT.

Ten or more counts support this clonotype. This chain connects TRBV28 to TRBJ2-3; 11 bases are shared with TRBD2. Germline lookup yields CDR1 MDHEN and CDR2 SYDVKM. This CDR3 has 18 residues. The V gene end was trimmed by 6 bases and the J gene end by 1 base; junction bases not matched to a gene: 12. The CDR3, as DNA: TGTGCCAGCAGCCGAACTAGCGGGAGAGATGCGGGCACAGATACGCAGTATTTT. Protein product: CASSRTSGRDAGTDTQYF.

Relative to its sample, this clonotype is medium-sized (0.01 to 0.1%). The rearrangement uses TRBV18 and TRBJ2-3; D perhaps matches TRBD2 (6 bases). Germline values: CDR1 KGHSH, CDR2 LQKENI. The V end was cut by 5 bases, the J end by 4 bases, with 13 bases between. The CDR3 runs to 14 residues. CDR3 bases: TGTGCCAGCTCAGGGCTAGCGATGTCAGATACGCAGTATTTT. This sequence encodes CASSGLAMSDTQYF.

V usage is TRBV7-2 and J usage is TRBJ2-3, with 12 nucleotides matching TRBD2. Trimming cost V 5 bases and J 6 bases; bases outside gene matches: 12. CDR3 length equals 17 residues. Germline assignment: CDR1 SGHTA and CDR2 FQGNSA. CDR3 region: CASSPSPLAGGGDTQYF. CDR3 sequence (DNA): TGTGCCAGCAGCCCCTCTCCACTAGCGGGGGGAGGGGATACGCAGTATTTT.

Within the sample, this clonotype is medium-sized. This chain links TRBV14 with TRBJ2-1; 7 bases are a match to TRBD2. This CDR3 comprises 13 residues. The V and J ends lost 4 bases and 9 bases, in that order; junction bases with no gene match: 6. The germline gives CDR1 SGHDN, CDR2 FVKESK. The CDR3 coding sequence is TGTGCCAGCAGCCTGGTGGGGGAGGGTGAGCAGTTCTTC. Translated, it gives CASSLVGEGEQFF.

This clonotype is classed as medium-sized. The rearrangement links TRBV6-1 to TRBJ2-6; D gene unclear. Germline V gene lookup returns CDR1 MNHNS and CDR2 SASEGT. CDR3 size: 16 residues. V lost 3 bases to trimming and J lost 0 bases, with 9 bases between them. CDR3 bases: TGTGCCAGCAGTGAGAGTCGGAGCTCTGGGGCCAACGTCCTGACTTTC. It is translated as CASSESRSSGANVLTF.

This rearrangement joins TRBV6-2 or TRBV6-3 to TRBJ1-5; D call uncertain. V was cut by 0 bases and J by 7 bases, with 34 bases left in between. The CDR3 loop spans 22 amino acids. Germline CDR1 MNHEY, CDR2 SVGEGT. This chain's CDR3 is CASSYSCWGRGRGRILWQPQHF. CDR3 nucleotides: TGTGCCAGCAGTTACTCGTGTTGGGGTCGGGGTCGAGGACGGATCCTTTGGCAGCCCCAGCATTTT.

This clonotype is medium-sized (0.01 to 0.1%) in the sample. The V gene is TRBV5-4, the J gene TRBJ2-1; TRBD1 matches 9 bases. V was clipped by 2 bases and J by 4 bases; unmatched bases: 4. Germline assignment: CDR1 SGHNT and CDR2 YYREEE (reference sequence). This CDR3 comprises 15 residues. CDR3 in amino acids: CASSFGTGTYNEQFF. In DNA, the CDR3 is TGTGCCAGCAGCTTCGGGACAGGGACGTACAATGAGCAGTTCTTC. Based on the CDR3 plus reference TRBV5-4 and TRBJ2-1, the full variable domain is ETGVTQSPTHLIKTRGQQVTLRCSSQSGHNTVSWYQQALGQGPQFIFQYYREEENGRGNFPPRFSGLQFPNYSSELNVNALELDDSALYLCASSFGTGTYNEQFFGPGTRLTVL.

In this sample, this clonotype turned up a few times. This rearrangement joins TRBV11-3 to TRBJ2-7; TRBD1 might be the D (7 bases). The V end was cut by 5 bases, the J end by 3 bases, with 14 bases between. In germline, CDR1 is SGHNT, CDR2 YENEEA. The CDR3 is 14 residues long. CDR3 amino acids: CASSPQGRSYEQYF. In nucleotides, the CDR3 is TGTGCCAGCAGCCCACAGGGGAGGAGCTACGAGCAGTACTTC.

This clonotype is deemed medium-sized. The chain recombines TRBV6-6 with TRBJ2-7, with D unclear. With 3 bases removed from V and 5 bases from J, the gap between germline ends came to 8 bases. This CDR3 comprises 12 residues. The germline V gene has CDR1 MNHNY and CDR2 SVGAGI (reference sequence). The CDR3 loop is CASSYSVDEQYF. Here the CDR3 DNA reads TGTGCCAGCAGTTATTCGGTCGACGAGCAGTACTTC.

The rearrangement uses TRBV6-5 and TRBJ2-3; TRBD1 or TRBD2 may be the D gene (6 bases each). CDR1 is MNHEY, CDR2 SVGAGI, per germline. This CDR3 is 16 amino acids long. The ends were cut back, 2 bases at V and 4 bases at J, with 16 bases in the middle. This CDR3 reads CASSYQPEGGADTQYF. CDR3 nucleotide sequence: TGTGCCAGCAGTTACCAACCCGAGGGGGGCGCAGATACGCAGTATTTT.

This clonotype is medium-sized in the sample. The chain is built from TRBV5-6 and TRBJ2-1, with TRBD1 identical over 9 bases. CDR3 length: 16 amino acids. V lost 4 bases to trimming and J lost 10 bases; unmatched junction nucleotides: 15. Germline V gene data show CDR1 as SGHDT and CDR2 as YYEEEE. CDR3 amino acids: CASSPKGQGGSGEQFF. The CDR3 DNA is TGTGCCAGCAGCCCTAAGGGACAGGGCGGGTCAGGGGAGCAGTTCTTC.

The CDR3 coding sequence is TGTGCCAGCAGCTTAGGAGGATTTAGGTCCAACGTCCTGACTTTC. Residues: CASSLGGFRSNVLTF. This chain joins TRBV7-2 and TRBJ2-6; D is unresolved. The CDR3 has 15 amino acids. Trimming left V 1 base short and J 8 bases short, with 12 bases between. Germline assignment: CDR1 SGHTA and CDR2 FQGNSA.

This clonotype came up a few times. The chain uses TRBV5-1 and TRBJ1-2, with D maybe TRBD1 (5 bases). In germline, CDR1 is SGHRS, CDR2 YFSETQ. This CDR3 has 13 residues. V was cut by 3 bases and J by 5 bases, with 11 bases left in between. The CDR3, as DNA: TGCGCCAGCAGCTCGACAGTGTTATATGGCTACACCTTC. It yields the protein CASSSTVLYGYTF.

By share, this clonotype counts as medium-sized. CDR3 sequence reads: CASSYSSLGDGYTF. The CDR3 DNA follows: TGTGCCAGCAGTTACTCTAGCCTAGGGGATGGCTACACCTTC. The V and J genes are TRBV6-2 or TRBV6-3 and TRBJ1-2, with D possibly matching TRBD1 (5 bases). There are 14 residues in the CDR3. CDR1 MNHEY and CDR2 SVGEGT come from the germline V gene. V lost 0 bases and J lost 6, with 11 bases in between.

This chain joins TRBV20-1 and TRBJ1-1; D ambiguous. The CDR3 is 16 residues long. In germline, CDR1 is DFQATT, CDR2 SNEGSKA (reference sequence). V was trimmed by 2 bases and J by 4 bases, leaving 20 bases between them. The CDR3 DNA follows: TGCAGTGCTAGACATTTCGTAGGGTTTGGCAGCACTGAAGCTTTCTTT. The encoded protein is CSARHFVGFGSTEAFF.